These 23 T cell receptor beta chains were all obtained from the same sample, sequenced in a study of blood T cell repertoires in COVID-19. TCRdb keeps only in-frame clones here, not all; method: immunoSEQ multiplex PCR. The profile shows 65,000 or so clones, around 90% of them singletons. The sequenced material came from peripheral blood. The receptors shown here come from a human donor with acute or convalescent COVID-19. The donor label of this sample is uncertain.

The chain has TRBV30 and TRBJ1-5, with TRBD1 matching 9 bases. The CDR3 covers 14 residues. V shed 4 bases and J 5 bases; nucleotides not matched to a gene: 6. Germline V CDR1 and CDR2: GTSNPN, SVGIG (reference sequence). The CDR3 coding sequence is TGTGCCTGGAATGACAGGGGGGTCCATCAGCCCCAGCATTTT. It encodes CAWNDRGVHQPQHF. The full variable domain, completed using reference TRBV30 and TRBJ1-5, is SQTIHQWPATLVQPVGSPLSLECTVEGTSNPNLYWYRQAAGRGLQLLFYSVGIGQISSEVPQNLSASRPQDRQFILSSKKLLLSDSGFYLCAWNDRGVHQPQHFGDGTRLSIL.

The chain uses TRBV2 and TRBJ2-3; a possible D gene is TRBD2 (6 bases). V lost 4 bases and J lost 11, with 16 bases in between. Per germline, CDR1 SNHLY and CDR2 FYNNEI. CDR3 length: 13 residues. CDR3 DNA: TGTGCCAGCAGTGGGGGAGAGGGGACTCAGCAGTATTTT. Amino acid sequence: CASSGGEGTQQYF.

The CDR3 DNA follows: TGTGCCAGCAGTTACTCGAGGGTCGACTCTGGAAACACCATATATTTT. It is translated as CASSYSRVDSGNTIYF. The chain employs TRBV6-2 or TRBV6-3 and TRBJ1-3, with D uncertain. Germline values: CDR1 MNHEY, CDR2 SVGEGT. Trimming pared 0 bases from V and 0 bases from J, leaving 9 bases between. The CDR3 is 16 residues long.

The genes are TRBV3-1 (or the pseudogene TRBV3-2) and TRBJ1-4; a possible D gene is TRBD1 (5 bases). Per the germline V gene, CDR1 is LGHDT and CDR2 is YNNKEL (reference sequence). V dropped 5 bases and J dropped 2 bases, with 12 bases sitting between them. The CDR3 has 15 amino acids. The CDR3 sequence: CASSFTGETNEKLFF. CDR3 coding DNA: TGTGCCAGCAGCTTTACAGGAGAGACTAATGAAAAACTGTTTTTT.

The chain recombines TRBV27 with TRBJ1-2; 7 positions match TRBD1. Losses at the gene ends were 3 bases for V and 6 bases for J; bases not matched to a gene: 7. Germline loops: CDR1 MNHEY, CDR2 SMNVEV (reference sequence). This CDR3 is built from 14 residues. The DNA for the CDR3 is TGTGCCAGCAGTTTCCGGGACAGAATTAATGGCTACACCTTC. This codes for CASSFRDRINGYTF.

The chain combines TRBV27 with TRBJ2-6; possibly TRBD2 for D (6 bases). The CDR3 covers 14 residues. Germline V lookup: CDR1 MNHEY, CDR2 SMNVEV (reference sequence). Trimming removed 5 bases from V and 1 base from J, with 6 bases in between. CDR3 in amino acids: CASSGTSGANVLTF. Here the CDR3 DNA reads TGTGCCAGCAGTGGGACTTCTGGGGCCAACGTCCTGACTTTC.

The chain carries TRBV25-1 and TRBJ2-6, with D uncertain. Germline V CDR1 and CDR2: MGHDK, SYGVNS. V lost 5 bases and J 4 bases, leaving 18 bases between the germline ends. The CDR3 is 17 amino acids. CDR3 region: CASSSNLLNAGANVLTF. In DNA form, the CDR3 reads TGTGCCAGCAGTTCCAATCTCCTAAACGCCGGGGCCAACGTCCTGACTTTC.

This rearrangement joins TRBV27 to TRBJ2-1, with a tentative D call TRBD2 (6 bases). The CDR3 runs to 17 residues. In germline, CDR1 is MNHEY, CDR2 SMNVEV (reference sequence). V lost 2 bases and J lost 7, with 21 bases in between. CDR3 DNA: TGTGCCAGCAGTTTAGTGTTTAGGCGACTAGGTCTAAATGAGCAGTTCTTC. It translates to CASSLVFRRLGLNEQFF.

The chain joins TRBV3-1 (or the pseudogene TRBV3-2) to TRBJ2-1; 8 nucleotides line up with TRBD1. Trimming removed 1 base from V and 2 bases from J; junction bases left unmatched: 1. This CDR3 comprises 15 residues. Germline CDR1 reads LGHDT; CDR2 reads YNNKEL (reference sequence). CDR3 DNA sequence: TGTGCCAGCAGCCAAGGCAGGGGGCCCTACAATGAGCAGTTCTTC. This sequence encodes CASSQGRGPYNEQFF.

Remarks on this clone: The sample holds other DNA sequences that translate to the same CDR3. The chain carries TRBV28 and TRBJ1-2; the D gene is possibly TRBD1 (5 bases). Trimming stripped 6 bases from V and 5 bases from J, with 10 bases between. In germline, CDR1 is MDHEN, CDR2 SYDVKM. CDR3 length: 12 amino acids. CDR3 sequence: CASSLRGYGYTF. CDR3 coding DNA: TGTGCCAGCAGCCTTCGGGGGTATGGCTACACCTTC.

This clone was found once. This sequence joins TRBV4-1 and TRBJ2-2; TRBD1 matches at 11 bases. The germline V gene has CDR1 MGHRA and CDR2 YSYEKL. The CDR3 has 22 residues. Germline trimming cut 0 bases from V and 9 bases from J; bases unmatched to any gene: 24. The CDR3 protein is CASSQDQTPRIGQGASGRELFF. The CDR3, as DNA: TGCGCCAGCAGCCAAGACCAAACACCAAGGATCGGACAGGGGGCGTCAGGCCGGGAGCTGTTTTTT.

The chain couples TRBV18 to TRBJ1-2, with D possibly being TRBD1 (5 bases). The CDR3 spans 12 residues. Germline V lookup: CDR1 KGHSH, CDR2 LQKENI. V dropped 5 bases and J dropped 6 bases, with 10 bases sitting between them. CDR3 coding DNA: TGTGCCAGCTCAGTGACGGGGGATGGCTACACCTTC. Translating it yields CASSVTGDGYTF.

The chain has TRBV30 and TRBJ1-5, with TRBD1 matching over 8 bases. CDR3 length equals 12 residues. The V gene's germline CDR1 is GTSNPN and CDR2 SVGIG (reference sequence). Germline trimming cut 5 bases from V and 6 bases from J; bases unmatched to any gene: 3. The CDR3 nucleotides are TGTGCCTGGGACAGGGGAGGTCAGCCCCAGCATTTT. Protein product: CAWDRGGQPQHF. Full variable domain (missing parts from reference TRBV30 and TRBJ1-5): SQTIHQWPATLVQPVGSPLSLECTVEGTSNPNLYWYRQAAGRGLQLLFYSVGIGQISSEVPQNLSASRPQDRQFILSSKKLLLSDSGFYLCAWDRGGQPQHFGDGTRLSIL.

The table lists this clone with a count of one. This sequence joins TRBV11-1 and TRBJ2-3; 7 nucleotides line up with TRBD2. CDR1 is SGHAT, CDR2 FQDESV, per germline (reference sequence). Trimming at V came to 2 bases and at J to 6 bases, leaving 5 bases not matched to a gene. The CDR3 covers 14 residues. In DNA, the CDR3 is TGTGCCAGCAGCTTAAAGGAGCGGGGCGATACGCAGTATTTT. Protein product: CASSLKERGDTQYF.

The chain employs TRBV4-1 and TRBJ2-3; 11 bases agree with TRBD2. The CDR3 is 15 residues long. After removal of 5 bases from V and 3 bases from J, the junction contained 4 bases not matched to a gene. The germline V gene encodes CDR1 MGHRA and CDR2 YSYEKL. The CDR3 here is CASSDRTSGTDTQYF. CDR3 nucleotides: TGCGCCAGCAGCGACAGGACTAGCGGGACAGATACGCAGTATTTT.

This clone occurred once. The chain uses TRBV2 and TRBJ2-3, with a tentative D call TRBD2 (7 bases). This CDR3 region has 15 residues. V was pared by 11 bases and J by 4 bases, with 22 bases between. Germline lookup yields CDR1 SNHLY and CDR2 FYNNEI. CDR3 DNA: TGTGCCGGAGCACGGAATTCGGGGGGCGCAGATACGCAGTATTTT. It is translated as CAGARNSGGADTQYF.

The chain joins TRBV5-1 to TRBJ2-2; no clear D gene. Germline V gene sequence: CDR1 SGHRS, CDR2 YFSETQ. CDR3 length: 15 amino acids. Trimming removed 4 bases at V and 4 bases at J, with 14 bases between. The CDR3 DNA follows: TGCGCCAGCAGCCCTGAAACCGCGAGCACCGGGGAGCTGTTTTTT. It specifies CASSPETASTGELFF. Full variable domain (remainder filled in from reference TRBV5-1 and TRBJ2-2): KAGVTQTPRYLIKTRGQQVTLSCSPISGHRSVSWYQQTPGQGLQFLFEYFSETQRNKGNFPGRFSGRQFSNSRSEMNVSTLELGDSALYLCASSPETASTGELFFGEGSRLTVL.

As DNA, the CDR3 is TGCGCCAGCAGCTTGGGACTAGCGGTCAACACAGATACGCAGTATTTT. This gives the protein CASSLGLAVNTDTQYF. The chain carries TRBV5-1 and TRBJ2-3, with 9 bases aligning to TRBD2. Germline assignment: CDR1 SGHRS and CDR2 YFSETQ. Unmatched junction bases numbered 4, after V lost 0 bases and J lost 2 bases. The CDR3 has 16 amino acids.

The V gene is TRBV24-1, the J gene TRBJ2-2; 7 bases agree with TRBD1. V shed 8 bases, J shed 1 base, and the junction held 6 bases outside the gene matches. The CDR3 is 15 amino acids. CDR1 and CDR2 (germline): KGHDR, SFDVKD. Here the CDR3 reads CATTKTGENTGELFF. The DNA for the CDR3 is TGTGCCACCACCAAAACAGGGGAGAACACCGGGGAGCTGTTTTTT.

The chain has TRBV27 and TRBJ2-7; 11 nucleotides line up with TRBD2. The CDR3 covers 16 residues. V lost 2 bases to trimming and J lost 2 bases; unmatched junction nucleotides: 5. CDR1 and CDR2 (germline): MNHEY, SMNVEV (reference sequence). As DNA, the CDR3 is TGTGCCAGCAGTTTAATACTAGCGGGAGATCCCTACGAGCAGTACTTC. Translated: CASSLILAGDPYEQYF.

This chain uses TRBV7-8 with TRBJ1-2, with 7 positions matching TRBD1. The germline V gene has CDR1 SGHVS and CDR2 FQNEAQ. Unmatched junction bases numbered 12, after V lost 1 base and J lost 7 bases. The CDR3 has 16 amino acids. The CDR3 DNA sequence: TGTGCCAGCAGCTTAGGGACCGGACAGGTCCAGGGTGGCTACACCTTC. Protein product: CASSLGTGQVQGGYTF.

The gene calls are TRBV5-1 and TRBJ2-7; D may be TRBD2 (5 bases). Germline CDR1 and CDR2: SGHRS and YFSETQ. This CDR3 comprises 13 residues. Trimming pared 3 bases from V and 4 bases from J, leaving 11 bases between. In DNA form, the CDR3 reads TGCGCCAGCAGCTGGGAGACGGGGTACGAGCAGTACTTC. It specifies CASSWETGYEQYF.

This clone was recorded only once. The rearrangement uses TRBV30 and TRBJ2-3; 7 nucleotides agree with TRBD1. CDR1 is GTSNPN, CDR2 SVGIG, per germline (reference sequence). The junction had 8 bases not matched to a gene; V was cut back by 5 bases and J by 3 bases. This CDR3 has 14 amino acids. CDR3 DNA sequence: TGTGCCTGGGGCGCAGGGGGAAGAACAGATACGCAGTATTTT. Translating gives CAWGAGGRTDTQYF.